This entry concerns a single T cell receptor (beta chain). Per germline, CDR1 MNHEY and CDR2 SVGAGI. The length of the CDR3 is 15 residues. V shed 6 bases and J shed 4 bases, with 17 bases lying between them. The sample belongs to a study of radiotherapy plus CTLA-4 blockade in lung cancer. Produced via immunoSEQ multiplex PCR; TCRdb's table is partial and in-frame only. The sample records about 120,000 clones, 85% to 90% being singletons. Sequencing used peripheral blood, obtained from a patient treated with radiotherapy plus ipilimumab. The receptor was isolated from a human donor with non-small cell lung cancer that progressed on radiotherapy plus ipilimumab. This chain joins TRBV6-5 and TRBJ2-3; possibly TRBD1 or TRBD2 for D (5 bases each). This chain's CDR3 is CASSIGTRAADTQYF. CDR3 nucleotides: TGTGCCAGCAGCATAGGGACGAGGGCGGCAGATACGCAGTATTTT.